A selection of T cell receptor beta chains follows, all from one sample in a study of tumour-infiltrating T cells in Burkitt lymphoma. Clones were read by immunoSEQ multiplex PCR, and TCRdb kept only the in-frame ones, dropping some. The sample records about 14,000 clones, about 30% being singletons. Sequenced material: tumor tissue. These receptors all stem from a human donor with diffuse large B-cell lymphoma. Both conserved end residues are part of each CDR3. A D gene is named only where the DNA matches it firmly. Clone size, where shown, is once, few, many, or a class for clones that have expanded.

size | J | V | D | CDR3 | DNA
few | TRBJ2-1 | TRBV7-9 | - | CASSLSSPAYNEQFF | TGTGCCAGCAGCTTATCTAGCCCTGCCTACAATGAGCAGTTCTTC
- | TRBJ2-4 | TRBV5-1 | TRBD1 | CASSPGQDALTLQYF | TGCGCCAGCAGCCCTGGACAGGACGCCCTGACTCTTCAGTACTTC
few | TRBJ2-7 | TRBV30 | - | CAWSLGSNYEQYF | TGTGCCTGGAGCCTCGGGAGCAACTACGAGCAGTACTTC
medium-sized | TRBJ1-1 | TRBV11-1 | - | CASSMDRNTEAFF | TGTGCCAGCAGCATGGACAGGAACACTGAAGCTTTCTTT
- | TRBJ2-5 | TRBV7-3 | - | CASSEGLRPETQYF | TGTGCCAGCAGCGAAGGACTGCGACCGGAGACCCAGTACTTC
- | TRBJ2-3 | TRBV30 | - | CAWSPGFTDTQYF | TGTGCCTGGAGCCCGGGTTTCACAGATACGCAGTATTTT
- | TRBJ1-2 | TRBV28 | - | CASSSRRRPNGYTF | TGTGCCAGCAGTTCCCGACGCCGACCGAATGGCTACACCTTC
- | TRBJ2-3 | TRBV27 | - | CASRGGDSGPDTQYF | TGTGCCAGCAGAGGGGGTGATAGCGGGCCAGATACGCAGTATTTT
once | TRBJ1-4 | TRBV7-9 | - | CASSLDRPNEKLFF | TGTGCCAGCAGCCTTGACAGACCGAATGAAAAACTGTTTTTT
- | TRBJ2-2 | TRBV28 | - | CASSPTTLAGELFF | TGTGCCAGCAGTCCGACTACCCTCGCCGGGGAGCTGTTTTTT
- | TRBJ2-2 | TRBV30 | - | CAWSVRQGNTGELFF | TGTGCCTGGAGTGTGAGGCAGGGGAACACCGGGGAGCTGTTTTTT
- | TRBJ1-1 | TRBV7-9 | - | CASSNGWQKNTEAFF | TGTGCCAGCAGCAACGGGTGGCAGAAGAACACTGAAGCTTTCTTT
- | TRBJ1-3 | TRBV10-3 | - | CAISGGRGSGNTIYF | TGTGCCATCAGTGGCGGGAGGGGCTCTGGAAACACCATATATTTT
- | TRBJ2-7 | TRBV7-9 | TRBD1 | CASSFGTGAYEQYF | TGTGCCAGCAGCTTTGGGACAGGAGCCTACGAGCAGTACTTC
- | TRBJ1-5 | TRBV9 | - | CASSAHRDNQPQHF | TGTGCCAGCAGCGCTCACAGGGACAATCAGCCCCAGCATTTT
- | TRBJ2-3 | TRBV7-7 | TRBD2 | CASSLGGGPQDTQYF | TGTGCTAGCAGCTTGGGGGGAGGGCCACAAGATACGCAGTATTTT
- | TRBJ2-7 | TRBV7-9 | TRBD1 | CASSRRTGNDASYEQYF | TGTGCCAGCAGCAGAAGGACAGGGAACGACGCCAGCTACGAGCAGTACTTC
- | TRBJ2-2 | TRBV10-3 | - | CAPGWGELFF | TGTGCCCCTGGTTGGGGGGAGCTGTTTTTT
few | TRBJ1-1 | TRBV4-1 | TRBD1 | CASSHTDRDTEAFF | TGCGCCAGCAGCCATACGGACAGGGACACTGAAGCTTTCTTT
few | TRBJ1-1 | TRBV6-5 | - | CASSSGRVNTEAFF | TGTGCCAGCAGTTCGGGCAGGGTGAACACTGAAGCTTTCTTT
few | TRBJ2-2 | TRBV7-3 | - | CASRAGQNTGELFF | TGTGCCAGCAGGGCGGGACAGAACACCGGGGAGCTGTTTTTT
- | TRBJ2-7 | TRBV20-1 | - | CSAREGGVQYF | TGCAGTGCTAGAGAGGGGGGAGTGCAGTACTTC
- | TRBJ2-3 | TRBV7-9 | TRBD1 | CASSLGSGQGASDTQYF | TGTGCCAGCAGCTTAGGATCGGGACAGGGGGCTTCAGATACGCAGTATTTT
- | TRBJ2-3 | TRBV7-9 | TRBD2 | CAGFGEREGRDTQYF | TGTGCCGGTTTCGGTGAGCGGGAGGGCCGAGATACGCAGTATTTT
- | TRBJ1-5 | TRBV27 | - | CASSLSQGINQPQHF | TGTGCCAGCAGTTTAAGTCAGGGGATCAATCAGCCCCAGCATTTT
- | TRBJ1-1 | TRBV5-6 | TRBD1 | CASSLNRGLTEAFF | TGTGCCAGCAGCTTGAACAGGGGGCTTACTGAAGCTTTCTTT
- | TRBJ1-2 | TRBV29-1 | - | CSVEDRAGFGYTF | TGCAGCGTTGAAGACAGGGCTGGATTTGGCTACACCTTC
few | TRBJ2-5 | TRBV7-6 | - | CASSLGGTPRETQYF | TGTGCCAGCAGCTTAGGCGGGACCCCCCGGGAGACCCAGTACTTC